The 2 T cell receptor beta chains in this list originate from one sample, sequenced in a study of T-cell reconstitution after alpha-beta-depleted transplantation in children. Unique molecular identifiers were incorporated during preparation of the TCRbeta library. TCRdb used MiXCR to reprocess the PCR reads, holding one entry per CDR3 protein. The repertoire consists of roughly 90,000 distinct CDR3 sequences, with more than 10% occurring once and the leading ten covering around 13%. This specimen was PBMCs from the stem cell graft donor, taken from the stem cell graft. These receptors all come from a human donor who donated a stem cell graft to a child with inherited bone marrow failure.

Many counts were recorded for this clonotype. The chain is built from TRBV27 and TRBJ2-1; D perhaps matches TRBD2 (6 bases). Between the trimmed V and J ends, which lost 5 bases and 5 bases, there was a span of 22 bases. The CDR3 has 17 residues. The germline gives CDR1 MNHEY, CDR2 SMNVEV (reference sequence). The CDR3 spells CASSPRTTRARNNEQFF. DNA for the CDR3: TGTGCCAGCAGTCCGCGGACTACTCGAGCTCGGAACAATGAGCAGTTCTTC.

This clonotype was detected many times. The junction differs from germline at one of its ends, possibly a read error. The chain links TRBV5-1 to TRBJ2-5, with 7 bases fitting TRBD2. The CDR3 contains 14 residues. From germline, CDR1 is SGHRS and CDR2 YFSETQ. This chain's CDR3 is CASSLWLAEEAQYF. The DNA of the CDR3 is TGCGCCAGCAGCTTGTGGCTAGCGGAAGAGGCCCAGTACTTC.